This entry lists 6 T cell receptor beta chains sequenced from one sample in a study of CD8+ T cells in alopecia areata. It was cDNA, reverse transcribed from extracted RNA, that served as the sequencing template. TCRdb's copy holds only in-frame clones and misses some; the assay was immunoSEQ multiplex PCR. The table records 150,000 to 250,000 clones, more than 45% of them present only once. Treatment indicated: oral pan-JAK inhibitor, 5-10 mg twice daily. Sample: CD4+ T cells sorted from blood, taken at week 24, from a patient treated with tofacitinib. The source is a human donor with alopecia areata.

V gene TRBV29-1 combines with J gene TRBJ1-2; D call uncertain. The CDR3 runs to 14 residues. Germline V gene data show CDR1 as SQVTM and CDR2 as ANQGSEA. V was pared by 5 bases and J by 3 bases, with 16 bases between. Here the CDR3 reads CSVTQTRRDYGYTF. CDR3 DNA: TGCAGCGTTACACAAACCAGGCGAGACTATGGCTACACCTTC. Full variable domain (rest looked up from reference TRBV29-1 and TRBJ1-2): SAVISQKPSRDICQRGTSLTIQCQVDSQVTMMFWYRQQPGQSLTLIATANQGSEATYESGFVIDKFPISRPNLTFSTLTVSNMSPEDSSIYLCSVTQTRRDYGYTFGSGTRLTVV.

The chain combines TRBV4-2 with TRBJ1-2; no reliable D call. This CDR3 contains 15 residues. V was shortened by 1 base and J by 0 bases, with 9 bases between the two germline ends. Germline V lookup: CDR1 LGHNA, CDR2 YNFKEQ. CDR3 residues: CASSQVDPANYGYTF. CDR3 nucleotides: TGTGCCAGCAGCCAAGTCGACCCCGCTAACTATGGCTACACCTTC.

In its sample, this clone was seen once. This chain uses TRBV19 with TRBJ2-2; TRBD1 might be the D (5 bases). Germline V gives CDR1 LNHDA, CDR2 SQIVND (reference sequence). With 8 bases removed from V and 3 bases from J, the gap between germline ends came to 10 bases. The CDR3 length is 13 residues. CDR3 residues: CASRSRDTGELFF. The CDR3 DNA follows: TGTGCCAGTCGGTCCAGGGACACCGGGGAGCTGTTTTTT. The full variable domain, in which reference TRBV19 and TRBJ2-2 provide the parts outside the CDR3, is DGGITQSPKYLFRKEGQNVTLSCEQNLNHDAMYWYRQDPGQGLRLIYYSQIVNDFQKGDIAEGYSVSREKKESFPLTVTSAQKNPTAFYLCASRSRDTGELFFGEGSRLTVL.

The chain recombines TRBV12-5 with TRBJ1-2; D possibly corresponds to TRBD1 (6 bases). V gave up 6 bases and J gave up 6 bases, with 11 bases separating them. CDR3 size: 12 residues. Germline values: CDR1 LGHNT, CDR2 FRNRAP. The CDR3 DNA follows: TGTGCTAGTGGCCCACAGGGAGATGGCTACACCTTC. It is translated as CASGPQGDGYTF.

J is TRBJ1-4 and V is TRBV4-1; D may be TRBD1 (6 bases). The CDR3 is 14 residues long. Trimming removed 0 bases at V and 8 bases at J, with 10 bases between. Germline V lookup: CDR1 MGHRA, CDR2 YSYEKL. CDR3 in DNA: TGCGCCAGCAGCCAAGAAGGGGGAGACGAAAAACTGTTTTTT. Amino acids: CASSQEGGDEKLFF.

The chain uses TRBV5-1 and TRBJ2-1; D is tentatively TRBD1 or TRBD2 (5 bases each). The V gene's germline CDR1 is SGHRS and CDR2 YFSETQ. CDR3 length equals 13 residues. The germline V and J ends were trimmed by 4 bases and 5 bases, with 10 bases remaining between them. The CDR3 spells CASSVGRHNEQFF. The CDR3 DNA reads as TGCGCCAGCAGCGTGGGACGCCACAATGAGCAGTTCTTC.